This T cell receptor (beta chain) originates from a study of blood T cell repertoires in COVID-19. Looking at the study overall: Whether acute or convalescent, the COVID-19 samples came from the United States, Italy and Spain.

This CDR3 is built from 14 residues. Trimming stripped 2 bases from V and 4 bases from J, with 11 bases between. Germline V lookup: CDR1 SGHAT, CDR2 FQDESV (reference sequence). In the original processing: Reference gene primer amplification yielded estimated nucleated cell counts. Using immunoSEQ multiplex PCR, the repertoire was profiled, and TCRdb retains in-frame clones only, with some absent. The V and J calls and clone size are taken from that table; D and trimming were inferred from the DNA. The sample contains about 77,000 clones, approximately 76% of which appear only once. This receptor was obtained from an older man with active or convalescent COVID-19. The genes are TRBV11-1 and TRBJ1-1; maybe TRBD1 (5 bases). The sequenced material came from peripheral blood. CDR3 sequence reads: CASSLTARATEAFF. The DNA of the CDR3 is TGTGCCAGCAGCTTAACGGCCAGGGCCACTGAAGCTTTCTTT.